What follows describes a single TCR beta chain. Its antigen is undetermined. The repertoire was sequenced with immunoSEQ multiplex PCR; TCRdb's copy has only in-frame clones and lacks some. The sample carries 45,000 to 60,000 clones, approximately 92% recorded once. These data come from a study of OX40 agonist ivuxolimab in advanced cancers. The CDR3 loop spans 15 amino acids. J lost 6 bases, V lost 5 bases, and 8 bases had no gene match. CDR1 and CDR2 (germline): LNHNV, YYDKDF (reference sequence). Findings of the study overall: At doses 0.1 to 3.0 mg/kg, CD4+ and CD8+ clones expanded.

The sequence derives from an adult with an advanced solid tumor such as melanoma, head and neck, liver or kidney cancer. The rearrangement links TRBV15 to TRBJ2-3, with TRBD2 matching over 10 bases. The material sequenced was CD4+ or CD8+ T cells sorted from blood, taken in a trial of the OX40 agonist ivuxolimab. CDR3 DNA: TGTGCCACCAGCGGAAGCGGGAGGGCCGCGGATACGCAGTATTTT. It is translated as CATSGSGRAADTQYF.